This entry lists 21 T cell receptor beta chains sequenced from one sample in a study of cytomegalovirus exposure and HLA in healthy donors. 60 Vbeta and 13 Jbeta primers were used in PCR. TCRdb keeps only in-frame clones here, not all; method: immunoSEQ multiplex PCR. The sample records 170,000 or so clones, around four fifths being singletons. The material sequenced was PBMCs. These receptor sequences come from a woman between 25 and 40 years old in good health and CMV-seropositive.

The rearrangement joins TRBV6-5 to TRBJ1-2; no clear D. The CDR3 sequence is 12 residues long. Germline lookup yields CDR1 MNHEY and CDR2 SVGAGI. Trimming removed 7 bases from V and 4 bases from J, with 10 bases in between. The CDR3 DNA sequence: TGTGCCAGCAAAAGATACTTCTATGGCTACACCTTC. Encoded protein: CASKRYFYGYTF.

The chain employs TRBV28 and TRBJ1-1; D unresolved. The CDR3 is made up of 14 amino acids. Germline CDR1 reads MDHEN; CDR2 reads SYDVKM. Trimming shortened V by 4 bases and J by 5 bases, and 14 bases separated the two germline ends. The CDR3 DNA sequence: TGTGCCAGCAGTTCCTGGGGTTGGAGGACTGAAGCTTTCTTT. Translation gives CASSSWGWRTEAFF.

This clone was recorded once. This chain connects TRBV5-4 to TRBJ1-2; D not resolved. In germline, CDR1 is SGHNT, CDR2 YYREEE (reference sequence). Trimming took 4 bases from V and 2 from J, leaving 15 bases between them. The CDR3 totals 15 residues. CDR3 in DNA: TGTGCCAGCAGCCCTTCTGGAGGAGGAAACTATGGCTACACCTTC. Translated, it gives CASSPSGGGNYGYTF.

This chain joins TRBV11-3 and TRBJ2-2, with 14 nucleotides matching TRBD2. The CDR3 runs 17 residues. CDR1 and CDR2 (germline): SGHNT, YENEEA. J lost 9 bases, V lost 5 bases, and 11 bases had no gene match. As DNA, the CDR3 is TGTGCCAGCAGCGTCCCACCTGGGACTAGCGGGAGCCGGGAGCTGTTTTTT. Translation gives CASSVPPGTSGSRELFF.

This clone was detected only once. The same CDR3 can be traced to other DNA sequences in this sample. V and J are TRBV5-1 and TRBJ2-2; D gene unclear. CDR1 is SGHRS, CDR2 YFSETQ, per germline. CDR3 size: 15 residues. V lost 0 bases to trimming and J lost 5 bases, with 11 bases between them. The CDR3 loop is CASSLAASGTGELFF. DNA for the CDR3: TGCGCCAGCAGCTTGGCTGCTAGTGGAACCGGGGAGCTGTTTTTT. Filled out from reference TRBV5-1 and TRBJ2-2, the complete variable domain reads KAGVTQTPRYLIKTRGQQVTLSCSPISGHRSVSWYQQTPGQGLQFLFEYFSETQRNKGNFPGRFSGRQFSNSRSEMNVSTLELGDSALYLCASSLAASGTGELFFGEGSRLTVL.

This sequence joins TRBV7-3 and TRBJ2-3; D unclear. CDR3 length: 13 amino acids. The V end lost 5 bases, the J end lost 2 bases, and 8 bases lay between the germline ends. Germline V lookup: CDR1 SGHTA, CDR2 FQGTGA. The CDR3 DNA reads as TGTGCCAGCAGCCGGTCCCCCACAGATACGCAGTATTTT. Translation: CASSRSPTDTQYF.

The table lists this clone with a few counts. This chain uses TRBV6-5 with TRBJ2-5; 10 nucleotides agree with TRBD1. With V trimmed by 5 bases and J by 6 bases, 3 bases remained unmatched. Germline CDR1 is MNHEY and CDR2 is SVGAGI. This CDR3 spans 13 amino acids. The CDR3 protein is CASSGDRGKTQYF. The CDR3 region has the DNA TGTGCCAGCAGTGGGGACAGGGGAAAGACCCAGTACTTC.

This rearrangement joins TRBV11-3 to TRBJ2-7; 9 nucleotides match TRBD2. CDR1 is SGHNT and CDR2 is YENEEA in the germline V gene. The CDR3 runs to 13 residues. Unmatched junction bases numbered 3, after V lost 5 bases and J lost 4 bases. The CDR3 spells CASSGSGRYEQYF. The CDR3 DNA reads TGTGCCAGCAGCGGAAGCGGGAGGTACGAGCAGTACTTC.

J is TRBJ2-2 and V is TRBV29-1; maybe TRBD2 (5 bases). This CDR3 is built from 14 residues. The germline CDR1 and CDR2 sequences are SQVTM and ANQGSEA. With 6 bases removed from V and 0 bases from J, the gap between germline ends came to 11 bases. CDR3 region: CSVRRATNTGELFF. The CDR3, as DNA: TGCAGCGTGCGGCGGGCAACGAACACCGGGGAGCTGTTTTTT.

CDR3 sequence reads: CASSILEVHQPQHF. CDR3 nucleotides: TGTGCCAGCAGCATCTTGGAGGTTCATCAGCCCCAGCATTTT. The chain combines TRBV25-1 with TRBJ1-5; D unresolved. V was shortened by 6 bases and J by 5 bases, with 14 bases between the two germline ends. The CDR3 is 14 residues long. Germline V lookup: CDR1 MGHDK, CDR2 SYGVNS.

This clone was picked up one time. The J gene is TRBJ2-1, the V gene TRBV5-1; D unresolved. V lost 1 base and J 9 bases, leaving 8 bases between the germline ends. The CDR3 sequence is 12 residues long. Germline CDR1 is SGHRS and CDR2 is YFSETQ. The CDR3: CASSLSTGEQFF. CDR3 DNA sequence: TGCGCCAGCAGCTTGAGCACCGGTGAGCAGTTCTTC.

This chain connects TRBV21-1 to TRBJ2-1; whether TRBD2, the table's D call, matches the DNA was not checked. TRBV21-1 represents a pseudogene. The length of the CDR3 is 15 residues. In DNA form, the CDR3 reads TGTGCCAGCAGCAAGCCAGCGGACTCCTACAATGAGCAGTTCTTC. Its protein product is CASSKPADSYNEQFF.

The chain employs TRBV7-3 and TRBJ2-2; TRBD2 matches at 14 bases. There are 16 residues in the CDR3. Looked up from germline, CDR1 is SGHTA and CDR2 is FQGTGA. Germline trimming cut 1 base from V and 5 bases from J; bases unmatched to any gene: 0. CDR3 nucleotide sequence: TGTGCCAGCAGCTTAAGGACTAGCGGGAGGACCGGGGAGCTGTTTTTT. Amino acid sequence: CASSLRTSGRTGELFF.

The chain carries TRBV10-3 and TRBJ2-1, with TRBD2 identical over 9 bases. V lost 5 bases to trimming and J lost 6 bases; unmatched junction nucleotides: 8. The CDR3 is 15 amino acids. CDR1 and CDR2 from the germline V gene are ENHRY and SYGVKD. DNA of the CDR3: TGTGCCATCAGTTCACCTAGCGGGACGATCAATGAGCAGTTCTTC. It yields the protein CAISSPSGTINEQFF.

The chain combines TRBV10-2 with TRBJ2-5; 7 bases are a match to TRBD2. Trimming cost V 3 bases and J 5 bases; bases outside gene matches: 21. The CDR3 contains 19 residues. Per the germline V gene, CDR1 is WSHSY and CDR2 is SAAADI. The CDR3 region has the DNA TGCGCCAGCAGTGAAGGGAGGGGATCTTTCGCAGGCGAAAGGGAGACCCAGTACTTC. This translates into CASSEGRGSFAGERETQYF.

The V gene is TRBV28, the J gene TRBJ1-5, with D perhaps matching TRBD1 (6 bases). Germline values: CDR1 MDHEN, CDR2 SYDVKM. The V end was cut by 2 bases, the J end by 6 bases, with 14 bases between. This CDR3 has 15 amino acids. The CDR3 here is CASSLPRGEGQPQHF. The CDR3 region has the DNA TGTGCCAGCAGTTTACCGAGGGGGGAGGGTCAGCCCCAGCATTTT.

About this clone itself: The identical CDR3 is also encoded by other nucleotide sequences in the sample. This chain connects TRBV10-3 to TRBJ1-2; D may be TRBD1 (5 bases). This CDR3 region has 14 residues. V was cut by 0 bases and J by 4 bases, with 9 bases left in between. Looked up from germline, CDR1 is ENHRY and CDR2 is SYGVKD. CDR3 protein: CAISESDRGYGYTF. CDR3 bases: TGTGCCATCAGTGAGTCCGACAGAGGCTATGGCTACACCTTC.

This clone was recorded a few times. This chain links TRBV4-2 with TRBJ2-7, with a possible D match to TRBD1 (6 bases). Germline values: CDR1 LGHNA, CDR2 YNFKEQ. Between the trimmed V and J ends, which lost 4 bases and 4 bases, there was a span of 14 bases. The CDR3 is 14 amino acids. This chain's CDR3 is CASSPGRDTYEQYF. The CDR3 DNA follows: TGTGCCAGCAGCCCAGGCCGGGACACGTACGAGCAGTACTTC.

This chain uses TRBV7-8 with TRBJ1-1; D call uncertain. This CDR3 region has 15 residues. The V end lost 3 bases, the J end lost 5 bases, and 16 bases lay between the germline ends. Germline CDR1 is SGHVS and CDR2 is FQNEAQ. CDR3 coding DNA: TGTGCCAGCAGCTTCGGCTTCTCCGGAGGAACTGAAGCTTTCTTT. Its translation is CASSFGFSGGTEAFF.

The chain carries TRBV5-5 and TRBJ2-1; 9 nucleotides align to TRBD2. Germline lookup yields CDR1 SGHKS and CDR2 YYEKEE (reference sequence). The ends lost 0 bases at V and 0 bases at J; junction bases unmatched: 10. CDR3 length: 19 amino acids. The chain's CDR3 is CASSLVLAGGLSSYNEQFF. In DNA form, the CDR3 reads TGTGCCAGCAGCTTGGTCTTGGCGGGAGGGCTTAGCTCCTACAATGAGCAGTTCTTC.

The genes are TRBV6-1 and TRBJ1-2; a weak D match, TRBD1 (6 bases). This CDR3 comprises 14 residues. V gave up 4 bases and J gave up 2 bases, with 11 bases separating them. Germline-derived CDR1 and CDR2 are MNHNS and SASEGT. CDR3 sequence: CASSATGPNYGYTF. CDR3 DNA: TGTGCCAGCAGTGCTACAGGGCCGAACTATGGCTACACCTTC.